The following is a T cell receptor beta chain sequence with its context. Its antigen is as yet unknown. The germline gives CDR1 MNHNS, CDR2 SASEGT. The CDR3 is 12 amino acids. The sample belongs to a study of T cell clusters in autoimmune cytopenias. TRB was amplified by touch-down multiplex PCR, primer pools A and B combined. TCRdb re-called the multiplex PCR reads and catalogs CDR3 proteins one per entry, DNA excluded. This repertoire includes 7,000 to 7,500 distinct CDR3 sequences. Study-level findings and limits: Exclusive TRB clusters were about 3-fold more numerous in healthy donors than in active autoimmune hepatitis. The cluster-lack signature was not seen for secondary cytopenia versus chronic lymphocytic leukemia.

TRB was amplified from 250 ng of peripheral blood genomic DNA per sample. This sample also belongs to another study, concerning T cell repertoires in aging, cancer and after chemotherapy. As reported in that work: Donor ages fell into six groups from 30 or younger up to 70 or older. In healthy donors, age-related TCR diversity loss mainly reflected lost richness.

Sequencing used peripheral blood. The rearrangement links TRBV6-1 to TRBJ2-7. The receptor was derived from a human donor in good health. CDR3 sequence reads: CASSEYGYEQYF.